This entry features one TCR beta chain sequence. The antigen remains undetermined. These data originate in a study of monozygotic twins with inflammatory bowel disease. General study findings and limits: The inverse Simpson measure of TCRbeta diversity was lower in IBD patients than in healthy co-twins. People with IBD had fewer clonotypes in common with others than healthy twins did, especially with disease activity. Evidence failed to back one strong IBD-linked signal or clonotype.

There are 13 residues in the CDR3. The germline V gene encodes CDR1 SGDLS and CDR2 YYNGEE. The template switching step added UMIs that contained a 6-nucleotide sample barcode. TCRdb reprocessed the 5' RACE reads and stores each CDR3 protein as one record, lacking DNA. Its listing shows about 450,000 distinct CDR3 sequences. The genes are TRBV9 and TRBJ2-3. This TCR was recovered from a human donor with ulcerative colitis or Crohn's disease, or a healthy co-twin of an affected twin (not recorded which). Material: blood. The CDR3 protein is CASSVVGTDTQYF.